The clone carrying this T cell receptor (beta chain) has only one observation. Its antigen is not identified. The source of the sample is a study of T cell responses to AZD1222 COVID-19 vaccine. Study-level results: Of spike-specific TCRs, nearly half reportedly target regions left unmutated in variants. Most donors were white British and more were female, and clonal diversity was possibly underestimated.

J lost 10 bases, V lost 5 bases, and 12 bases had no gene match. This CDR3 contains 16 residues. Germline V gene sequence: CDR1 SGHTA, CDR2 FQGTGA. Some clones are missing from TCRdb's copy, which holds only in-frame ones; the method was immunoSEQ multiplex PCR. The data hold 150,000 to 200,000 clones, with 80% to 95% observed a single time. V gene TRBV7-3 combines with J gene TRBJ2-1; 12 nucleotides match TRBD2. The clonotype originates from an adult in good health. This specimen was peripheral blood, taken on day 0 of AZD1222 vaccination. The CDR3 DNA follows: TGTGCCAGCAGCCCTCTACTAGCGGGAGGACCGGGCGAGCAGTTCTTC. It specifies CASSPLLAGGPGEQFF.